The T cell receptor (beta chain) described here comes from a study of blood T cell repertoires in COVID-19. For the study at large: From the United States, Italy and Spain came samples of acute and convalescent COVID-19. From T cells, B-cell-depleted T cells, or PBMCs came the material, which was cDNA or gDNA.

In the original workflow: Estimation of nucleated cell counts was performed using reference gene primer amplification. Clones were sequenced by immunoSEQ multiplex PCR, and TCRdb holds only the in-frame ones, with some missing. That table gives V, J and clone size, and the DNA gave D and trimming. The repertoire holds approximately 100,000 clones, just under 85% seen once, with 8.5% to 12% in the top ten. The CDR3 extends over 16 amino acids. Sequencing was done on a sample of peripheral blood. This TCR came from a man between 70 and 80 years old with acute or convalescent COVID-19. This chain joins TRBV21-1 and TRBJ1-1; TRBD1 was called by the table and not checked on the DNA. TRBV21-1 is a pseudogene. CDR3 bases: TGTGCCGGCAAGATCCAGGGGGCCCCTTTGAACACTGAAGCTTTCTTT. Translating gives CAGKIQGAPLNTEAFF.